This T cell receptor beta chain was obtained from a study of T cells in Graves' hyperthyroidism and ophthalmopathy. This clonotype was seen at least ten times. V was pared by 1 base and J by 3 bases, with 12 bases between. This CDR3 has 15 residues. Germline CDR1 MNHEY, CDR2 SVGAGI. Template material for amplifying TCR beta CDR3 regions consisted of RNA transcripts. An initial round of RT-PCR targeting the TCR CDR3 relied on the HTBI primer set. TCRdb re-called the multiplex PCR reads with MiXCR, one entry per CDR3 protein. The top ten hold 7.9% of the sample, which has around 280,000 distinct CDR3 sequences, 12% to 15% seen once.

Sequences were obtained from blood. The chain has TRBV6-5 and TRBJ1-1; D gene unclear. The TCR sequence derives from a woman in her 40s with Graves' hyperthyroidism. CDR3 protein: CASSYFEVDDTEAFF. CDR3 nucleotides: TGTGCCAGCAGTTACTTCGAAGTCGACGACACTGAAGCTTTCTTT.